This TCR beta chain comes out of a study of blood T cell repertoires in COVID-19. Profiling relied on immunoSEQ multiplex PCR, and the TCRdb table lists in-frame clones only, not all of them. The sample includes about 210,000 clones, about 79% of them seen just once. Trimming cost V 0 bases and J 5 bases, with 11 bases left between them. CDR1 and CDR2 from the germline V gene are SGHDT and YYEEEE. This CDR3 is built from 15 residues. Specimen: peripheral blood. The sequence was collected from a man aged 40-50 years who had recovered from COVID-19. The genes are TRBV5-6 and TRBJ2-2, with D possibly matching TRBD1 (7 bases). CDR3 sequence: CASSLVAGGTGELFF. The DNA of the CDR3 is TGTGCCAGCAGCTTGGTGGCAGGGGGGACCGGGGAGCTGTTTTTT.